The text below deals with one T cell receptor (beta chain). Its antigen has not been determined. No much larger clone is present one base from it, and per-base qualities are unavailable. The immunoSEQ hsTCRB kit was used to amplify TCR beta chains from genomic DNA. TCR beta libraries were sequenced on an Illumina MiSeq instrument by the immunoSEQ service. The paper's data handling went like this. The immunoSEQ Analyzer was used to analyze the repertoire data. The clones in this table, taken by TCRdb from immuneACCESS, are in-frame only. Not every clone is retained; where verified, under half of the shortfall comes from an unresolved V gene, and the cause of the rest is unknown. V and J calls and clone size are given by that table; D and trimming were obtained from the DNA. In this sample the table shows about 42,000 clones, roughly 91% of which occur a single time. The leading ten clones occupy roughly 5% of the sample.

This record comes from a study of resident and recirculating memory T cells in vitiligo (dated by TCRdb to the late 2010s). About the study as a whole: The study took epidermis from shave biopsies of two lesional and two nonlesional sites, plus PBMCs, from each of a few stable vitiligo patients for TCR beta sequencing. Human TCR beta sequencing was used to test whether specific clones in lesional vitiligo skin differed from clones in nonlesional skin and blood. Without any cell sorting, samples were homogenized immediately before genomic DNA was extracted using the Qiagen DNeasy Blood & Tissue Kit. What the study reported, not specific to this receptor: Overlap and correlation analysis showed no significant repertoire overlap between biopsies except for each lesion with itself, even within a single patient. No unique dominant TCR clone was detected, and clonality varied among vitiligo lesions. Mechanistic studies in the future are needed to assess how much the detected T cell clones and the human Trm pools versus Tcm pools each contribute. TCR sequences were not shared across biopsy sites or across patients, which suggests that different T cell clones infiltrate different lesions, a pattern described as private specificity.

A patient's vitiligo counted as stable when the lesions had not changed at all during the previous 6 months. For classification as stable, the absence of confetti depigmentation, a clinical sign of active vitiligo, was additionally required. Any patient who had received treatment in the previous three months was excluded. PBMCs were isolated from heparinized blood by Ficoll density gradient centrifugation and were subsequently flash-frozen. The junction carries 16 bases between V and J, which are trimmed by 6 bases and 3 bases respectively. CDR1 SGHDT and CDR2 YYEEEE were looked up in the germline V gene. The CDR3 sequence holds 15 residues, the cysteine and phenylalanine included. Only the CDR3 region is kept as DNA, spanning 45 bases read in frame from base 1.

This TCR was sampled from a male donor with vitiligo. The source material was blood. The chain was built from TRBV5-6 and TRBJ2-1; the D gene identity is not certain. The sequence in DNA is TGTGCCAGCACCGACCTTTCGGCGGACTACAATGAGCAGTTCTTC. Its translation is CASTDLSADYNEQFF.